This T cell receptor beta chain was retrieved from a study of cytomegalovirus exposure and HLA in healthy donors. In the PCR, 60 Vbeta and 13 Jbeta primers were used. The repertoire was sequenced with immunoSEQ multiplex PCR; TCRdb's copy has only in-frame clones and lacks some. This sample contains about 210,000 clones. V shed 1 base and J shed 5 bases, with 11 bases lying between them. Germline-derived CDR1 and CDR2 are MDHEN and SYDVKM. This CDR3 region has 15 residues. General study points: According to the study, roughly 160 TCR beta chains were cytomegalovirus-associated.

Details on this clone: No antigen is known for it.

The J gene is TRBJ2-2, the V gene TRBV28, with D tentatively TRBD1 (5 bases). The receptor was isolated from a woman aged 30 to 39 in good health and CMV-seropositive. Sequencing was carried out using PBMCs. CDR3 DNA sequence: TGTGCCAGCAGTTTATCATCAGCAGGGACCGGGGAGCTGTTTTTT. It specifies CASSLSSAGTGELFF.